What follows are 27 T cell receptor beta chains derived from one specimen sequenced in a study of blood T cell repertoires in COVID-19 (dated by TCRdb to about 2020). Receptor libraries were prepared by the immunoSEQ multiplex PCR assay. The clones in this table, taken by TCRdb from immuneACCESS, are in-frame only. Not every clone is retained; where verified, under half of the shortfall comes from an unresolved V gene, and the cause of the rest is unknown. The sample includes some 270,000 clones, with about 91% observed a single time. The ten largest account for less than 3.5% of the sample. The sample comprised PBMCs or T cells enriched from blood (not recorded which). All receptors derive from a man aged 35-49 years who had been exposed to COVID-19.

The chain links TRBV28 to TRBJ2-1; the match to TRBD2 covers 14 bases. Trimming at V came to 4 bases and at J to 6 bases, leaving 5 bases not matched to a gene. CDR1 is MDHEN and CDR2 is SYDVKM in the germline V gene. The CDR3 is 16 residues long. The CDR3 spells CASSSRLAGGFNEQFF. The CDR3 coding sequence is TGTGCCAGCAGTTCCCGACTAGCGGGAGGGTTCAATGAGCAGTTCTTC.

This clone was counted once. J is TRBJ2-7 and V is TRBV6-5, with TRBD1 identical over 7 bases. The germline gives CDR1 MNHEY, CDR2 SVGAGI. The CDR3 totals 13 residues. The J segment lost 3 bases and the V segment lost 5 bases, leaving 4 bases of the junction unmatched. CDR3 sequence (DNA): TGTGCCAGCAGTCGCGACAGGGTCTACGAGCAGTACTTC. It specifies CASSRDRVYEQYF.

The gene calls are TRBV21-1 and TRBJ2-1; the D call in the table, TRBD1, was not verified against the DNA. TRBV21-1 has pseudogene status. CDR3 length equals 15 residues. CDR3 nucleotide sequence: TGTGCCAGCAGCACGGAAGGACAGGAGAACAATGAGCAGTTCTTC. Its translation: CASSTEGQENNEQFF.

This clone appeared a few times. The chain has TRBV19 and TRBJ1-4, with 7 bases matching TRBD1. The CDR3 has 14 amino acids. CDR1 and CDR2 (germline): LNHDA, SQIVND (reference sequence). The ends lost 3 bases at V and 7 bases at J; junction bases unmatched: 5. The CDR3 spells CASSIGGGIEKLFF. CDR3 DNA: TGTGCCAGTAGTATTGGAGGGGGCATTGAAAAACTGTTTTTT.

V usage is TRBV6-5 and J usage is TRBJ2-1, with 10 bases identical to TRBD1. The CDR3 covers 14 residues. J was trimmed by 8 bases and V by 6 bases; bases with no gene match: 7. Germline assignment: CDR1 MNHEY and CDR2 SVGAGI. CDR3 region: CASRMTGGGDEQFF. In nucleotides, the CDR3 is TGTGCCAGCAGAATGACAGGGGGCGGGGATGAGCAGTTCTTC.

The V gene is TRBV4-1, the J gene TRBJ1-1, with D unclear. V dropped 6 bases and J dropped 0 bases, with 11 bases sitting between them. Germline V gives CDR1 MGHRA, CDR2 YSYEKL. The CDR3 is 14 residues long. CDR3 loop: CASSRRGVNTEAFF. The CDR3 bases are TGCGCCAGCAGTAGGCGAGGCGTGAACACTGAAGCTTTCTTT.

The V gene is TRBV28, the J gene TRBJ2-7; D perhaps matches TRBD2 (6 bases). With 5 bases removed from V and 5 bases from J, the gap between germline ends came to 19 bases. This CDR3 is built from 15 residues. Looked up from germline, CDR1 is MDHEN and CDR2 is SYDVKM. The CDR3 DNA sequence: TGTGCCAGCAGTCCCCGGGACTCCATGAGAGACGAGCAGTACTTC. Its protein product is CASSPRDSMRDEQYF.

This sequence joins TRBV7-8 and TRBJ2-2; 10 nucleotides match TRBD1. The germline V gene has CDR1 SGHVS and CDR2 FQNEAQ. The V segment lost 2 bases and the J segment 6 bases; nucleotides outside the gene matches: 6. The CDR3 sequence is 16 residues long. The CDR3 DNA follows: TGTGCCAGCAGCTTACCAGCCGGGACAGGGGCCGGGGAGCTGTTTTTT. Protein: CASSLPAGTGAGELFF.

The count of this clone is one. CDR3 coding DNA: TGTGCCAGCAGCTATTCCGGGACATCCAATGAGCAGTTCTTC. Protein: CASSYSGTSNEQFF. This chain links TRBV5-4 with TRBJ2-1; maybe TRBD1 (6 bases). The CDR3 extends over 14 amino acids. Per the germline V gene, CDR1 is SGHNT and CDR2 is YYREEE (reference sequence). Trimming took 3 bases from V and 6 from J, leaving 13 bases between them.

The chain has TRBV27 and TRBJ1-5; 7 bases fit TRBD1. This CDR3 has 14 residues. Trimming removed 11 bases from V and 6 bases from J; junction bases left unmatched: 13. The germline gives CDR1 MNHEY, CDR2 SMNVEV (reference sequence). CDR3 loop: CASHLYRGSQPQHF. CDR3 sequence (DNA): TGTGCCTCCCACCTTTACAGGGGTAGTCAGCCCCAGCATTTT.

The count of this clone is one. The chain combines TRBV27 with TRBJ2-3; 9 bases are a match to TRBD2. This CDR3 has 15 residues. The germline V gene has CDR1 MNHEY and CDR2 SMNVEV (reference sequence). After removal of 8 bases from V and 4 bases from J, the junction contained 10 bases not matched to a gene. The CDR3 loop is CASVRAGGVADTQYF. CDR3 DNA sequence: TGTGCCAGCGTTCGGGCGGGAGGGGTAGCAGATACGCAGTATTTT.

On this clone itself: Other nucleotide sequences in the sample specify the same CDR3. The V call is TRBV27, the J call TRBJ1-1; 9 nucleotides match TRBD1. The CDR3 has 14 amino acids. V lost 4 bases to trimming and J lost 2 bases; unmatched junction nucleotides: 2. The germline gives CDR1 MNHEY, CDR2 SMNVEV (reference sequence). Here the CDR3 reads CASSSGQGNTEAFF. CDR3 bases: TGTGCCAGCAGTTCGGGACAGGGAAACACTGAAGCTTTCTTT.

The chain combines TRBV13 with TRBJ1-5, with D hard to call. The V gene lost 0 bases and the J gene lost 1 base, with 10 bases spanning the gap. This CDR3 spans 16 amino acids. CDR1 PRHDT and CDR2 FYEKMQ come from the germline V gene (reference sequence). In DNA, the CDR3 is TGTGCCAGCAGCTTAGGTAGGAGCGCCAGCAATCAGCCCCAGCATTTT. Translating it yields CASSLGRSASNQPQHF.

The V gene is TRBV28, the J gene TRBJ2-5; TRBD1 agrees at 10 bases. The V segment lost 6 bases and the J segment 5 bases; nucleotides outside the gene matches: 12. The CDR3 consists of 16 residues. From germline, CDR1 is MDHEN and CDR2 SYDVKM. In DNA, the CDR3 is TGTGCCAGCAGCTCCTCGGACAGGGGGAATTCGGAGACCCAGTACTTC. Translated: CASSSSDRGNSETQYF.

This chain uses TRBV5-6 with TRBJ2-1, with TRBD2 as a possible D gene (5 bases). The CDR3 consists of 16 residues. With 2 bases removed from V and 4 bases from J, the gap between germline ends came to 16 bases. CDR1 SGHDT and CDR2 YYEEEE come from the germline V gene. The CDR3 is CASSFNAWTAYNEQFF. CDR3 in DNA: TGTGCCAGCAGCTTTAATGCCTGGACTGCATACAATGAGCAGTTCTTC.

This clone was detected only once. This CDR3 is CAWRQLMNTEAFF. The CDR3 DNA reads TGTGCCTGGAGACAGTTAATGAACACTGAAGCTTTCTTT. The chain is built from TRBV30 and TRBJ1-1; D remains ambiguous. Between the trimmed V and J ends, which lost 3 bases and 0 bases, there was a span of 8 bases. Germline CDR1 reads GTSNPN; CDR2 reads SVGIG (reference sequence). CDR3 length: 13 residues.

The chain links TRBV27 to TRBJ1-2; D might be TRBD1 (6 bases). Germline CDR1 MNHEY, CDR2 SMNVEV (reference sequence). This CDR3 region has 14 residues. Trimming pared 5 bases from V and 4 bases from J, leaving 14 bases between. For the CDR3, the DNA is TGTGCCAGCAGTGCCAGGGGTAAGGGCTATGGCTACACCTTC. Its protein is CASSARGKGYGYTF.

The gene calls are TRBV5-1 and TRBJ2-7, with 7 bases fitting TRBD2. The V and J ends lost 6 bases and 3 bases, in that order; junction bases with no gene match: 12. This CDR3 has 15 residues. Germline CDR1 SGHRS, CDR2 YFSETQ. The CDR3 sequence is CASTLGGTRLYEQYF. The DNA for the CDR3 is TGCGCCAGCACCCTCGGGGGGACTCGTCTCTACGAGCAGTACTTC.

This chain uses TRBV7-3 with TRBJ2-5; TRBD1 matches at 10 bases. Germline V gene data show CDR1 as SGHTA and CDR2 as FQGTGA. This CDR3 has 15 residues. J was trimmed by 1 base and V by 4 bases; bases with no gene match: 3. The CDR3 DNA is TGTGCCAGCAGCTCTAGGACAGGGGGCCAAGAGACCCAGTACTTC. Its translation is CASSSRTGGQETQYF.

The chain is built from TRBV7-2 and TRBJ2-3; D ambiguous. The germline V and J ends were trimmed by 8 bases and 2 bases, with 2 bases remaining between them. The CDR3 runs to 10 residues. Germline CDR1 and CDR2: SGHTA and FQGNSA. CDR3 amino acids: CASLTDTQYF. CDR3 bases: TGTGCCAGCCTCACAGATACGCAGTATTTT. The full variable domain, completed using reference TRBV7-2 and TRBJ2-3, is GAGVSQSPSNKVTEKGKDVELRCDPISGHTALYWYRQSLGQGLEFLIYFQGNSAPDKSGLPSDRFSAERTGGSVSTLTIQRTQQEDSAVYLCASLTDTQYFGPGTRLTVL.

The J gene is TRBJ1-6, the V gene TRBV27, with D maybe TRBD1 (6 bases). The germline V gene has CDR1 MNHEY and CDR2 SMNVEV (reference sequence). V gave up 2 bases and J gave up 3 bases, with 11 bases separating them. The CDR3 length is 16 residues. In DNA form, the CDR3 reads TGTGCCAGCAGTTTAGGGAGCAGGGGCTATAATTCACCCCTCCACTTT. It specifies CASSLGSRGYNSPLHF.

This clone was counted once. The chain is built from TRBV9 and TRBJ2-1; 7 positions agree with TRBD2. With V trimmed by 5 bases and J by 0 bases, 5 bases remained unmatched. Germline V CDR1 and CDR2: SGDLS, YYNGEE. This CDR3 contains 15 residues. The CDR3 DNA sequence: TGTGCCAGCAGTCGGCGGGAGAGCTCCTACAATGAGCAGTTCTTC. This translates into CASSRRESSYNEQFF.

This clone was counted a few times. The chain is built from TRBV29-1 and TRBJ2-3; 8 positions match TRBD1. The J segment lost 2 bases and the V segment lost 6 bases, leaving 10 bases of the junction unmatched. This CDR3 is 15 amino acids long. The germline V gene has CDR1 SQVTM and CDR2 ANQGSEA. The CDR3 DNA sequence: TGCAGCGTGAATGACAGGGGACAGGTCACAGATACGCAGTATTTT. Protein: CSVNDRGQVTDTQYF.

J is TRBJ1-2 and V is TRBV27, with D possibly being TRBD1 (5 bases). Germline CDR1 and CDR2: MNHEY and SMNVEV (reference sequence). Trimming shortened V by 3 bases and J by 8 bases, and 16 bases separated the two germline ends. This CDR3 comprises 14 residues. The CDR3 DNA reads TGTGCCAGCAGTTTGTTGGGGGACTCGGGGGGCTACACCTTC. This codes for CASSLLGDSGGYTF.

The V call is TRBV28, the J call TRBJ2-7; no reliable D call. Deletions cut 4 bases from V and 0 bases from J, with 13 bases between. There are 15 residues in the CDR3. Germline CDR1 reads MDHEN; CDR2 reads SYDVKM. The CDR3, as DNA: TGTGCCAGCAGTTCTGCCGGAAGGAGCTCCTACGAGCAGTACTTC. Protein: CASSSAGRSSYEQYF.

The chain combines TRBV5-3 with TRBJ2-1; D not certain. TRBV5-3 is flagged as an ORF with uncertain function. The CDR3 runs 11 residues. V shed 3 bases and J shed 12 bases, with 10 bases lying between them. The CDR3 loop reads CARSSFWRQFF. For the CDR3, the DNA is TGTGCCAGAAGCTCCTTTTGGAGGCAGTTCTTC.

The chain uses TRBV19 and TRBJ1-5; 8 nucleotides match TRBD1. With V trimmed by 7 bases and J by 9 bases, 5 bases remained unmatched. The CDR3 spans 12 residues. CDR1 LNHDA and CDR2 SQIVND come from the germline V gene (reference sequence). The CDR3 sequence: CASTGQGGPQHF. CDR3 DNA sequence: TGTGCCAGTACCGGACAGGGTGGGCCCCAGCATTTT.